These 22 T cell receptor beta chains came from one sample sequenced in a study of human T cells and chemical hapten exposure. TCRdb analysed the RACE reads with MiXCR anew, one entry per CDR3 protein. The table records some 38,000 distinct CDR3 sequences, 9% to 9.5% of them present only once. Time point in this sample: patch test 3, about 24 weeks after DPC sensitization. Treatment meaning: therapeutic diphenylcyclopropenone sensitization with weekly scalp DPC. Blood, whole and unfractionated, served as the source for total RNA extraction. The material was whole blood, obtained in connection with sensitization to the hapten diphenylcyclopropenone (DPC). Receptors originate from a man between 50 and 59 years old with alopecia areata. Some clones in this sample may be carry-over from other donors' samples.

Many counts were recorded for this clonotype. DNA of the CDR3: TGTGCCAGCAGCCGACTAGATAGTGAGCAGTTCTTC. This gives the protein CASSRLDSEQFF. The J gene is TRBJ2-1, the V gene TRBV12-3 or TRBV12-4; the D gene is possibly TRBD2 (6 bases). V was shortened by 6 bases and J by 9 bases, with 12 bases between the two germline ends. The CDR3 is made up of 12 amino acids.

In nucleotides, the CDR3 is TGTGCCACCAGCAGAGATGGTTTGGTCGGGACGGGCACAGATACGCAGTATTTT. It codes for CATSRDGLVGTGTDTQYF. The chain employs TRBV15 and TRBJ2-3, with D perhaps being TRBD1 or TRBD2 (5 bases each). Germline CDR1 and CDR2: LNHNV and YYDKDF (reference sequence). Trimming took off 0 bases at V and 1 base at J, with 17 bases between the two ends. The CDR3 contains 18 residues.

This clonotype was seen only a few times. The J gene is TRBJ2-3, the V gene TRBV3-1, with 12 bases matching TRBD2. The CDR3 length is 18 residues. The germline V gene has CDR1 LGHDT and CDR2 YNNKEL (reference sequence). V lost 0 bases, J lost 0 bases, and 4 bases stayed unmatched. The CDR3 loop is CASSQDGLAGTSTDTQYF. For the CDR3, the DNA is TGTGCCAGCAGCCAAGATGGACTAGCGGGAACTAGCACAGATACGCAGTATTTT.

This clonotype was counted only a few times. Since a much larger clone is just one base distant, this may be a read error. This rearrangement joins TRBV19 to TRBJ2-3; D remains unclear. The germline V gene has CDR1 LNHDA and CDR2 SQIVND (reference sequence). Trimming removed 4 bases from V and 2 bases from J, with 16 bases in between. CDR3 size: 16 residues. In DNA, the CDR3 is TGTGCCAGTAGTAGAATAGGCCTTTCCCCCACAGATACGCAGTATTTT. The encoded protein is CASSRIGLSPTDTQYF. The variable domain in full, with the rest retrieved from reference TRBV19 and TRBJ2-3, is DGGITQSPKYLFRKEGQNVTLSCEQNLNHDAMYWYRQDPGQGLRLIYYSQIVNDFQKGDIAEGYSVSREKKESFPLTVTSAQKNPTAFYLCASSRIGLSPTDTQYFGPGTRLTVL.

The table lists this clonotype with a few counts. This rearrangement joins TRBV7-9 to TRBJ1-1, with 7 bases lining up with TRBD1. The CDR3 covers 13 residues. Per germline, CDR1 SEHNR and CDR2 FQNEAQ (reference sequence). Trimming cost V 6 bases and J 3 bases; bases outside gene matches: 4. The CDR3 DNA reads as TGTGCCAGCAGGGTAACAGGGGACACTGAAGCTTTCTTT. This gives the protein CASRVTGDTEAFF.

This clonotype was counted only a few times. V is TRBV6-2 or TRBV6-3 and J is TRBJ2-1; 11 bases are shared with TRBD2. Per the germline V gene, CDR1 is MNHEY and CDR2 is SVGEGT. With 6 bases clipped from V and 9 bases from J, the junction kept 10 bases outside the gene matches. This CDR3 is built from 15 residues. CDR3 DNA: TGTGCCAGCAGGGCAGCTAGCGGGAGGATGGGTGAGCAGTTCTTC. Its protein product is CASRAASGRMGEQFF.

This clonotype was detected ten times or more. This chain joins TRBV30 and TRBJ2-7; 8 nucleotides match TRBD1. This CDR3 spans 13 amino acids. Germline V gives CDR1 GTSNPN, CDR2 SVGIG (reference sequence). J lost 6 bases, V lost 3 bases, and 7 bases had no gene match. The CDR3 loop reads CAWSGQGLGEQYF. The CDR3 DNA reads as TGTGCCTGGAGCGGACAGGGTTTGGGCGAGCAGTACTTC.

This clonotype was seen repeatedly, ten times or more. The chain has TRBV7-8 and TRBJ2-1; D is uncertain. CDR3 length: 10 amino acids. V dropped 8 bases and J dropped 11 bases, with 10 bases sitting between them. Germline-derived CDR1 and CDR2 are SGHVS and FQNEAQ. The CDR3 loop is CASARGKQFF. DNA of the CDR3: TGTGCCAGCGCCCGTGGGAAGCAGTTCTTC. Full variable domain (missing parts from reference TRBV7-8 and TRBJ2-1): GAGVSQSPRYKVAKRGQDVALRCDPISGHVSLFWYQQALGQGPEFLTYFQNEAQLDKSGLPSDRFFAERPEGSVSTLKIQRTQQEDSAVYLCASARGKQFFGPGTRLTVL.

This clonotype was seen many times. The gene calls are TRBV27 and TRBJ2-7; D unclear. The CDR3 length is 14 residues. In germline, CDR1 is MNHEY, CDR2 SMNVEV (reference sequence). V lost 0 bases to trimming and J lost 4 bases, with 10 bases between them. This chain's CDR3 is CASSLSLGGYEQYF. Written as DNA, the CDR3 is TGTGCCAGCAGTTTATCTCTGGGTGGTTACGAGCAGTACTTC.

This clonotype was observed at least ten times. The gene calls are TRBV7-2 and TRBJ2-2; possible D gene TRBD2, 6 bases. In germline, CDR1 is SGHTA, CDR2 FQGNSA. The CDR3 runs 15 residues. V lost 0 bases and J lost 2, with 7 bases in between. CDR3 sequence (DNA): TGTGCCAGCAGCTTAGCGGAGGGAAACACCGGGGAGCTGTTTTTT. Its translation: CASSLAEGNTGELFF. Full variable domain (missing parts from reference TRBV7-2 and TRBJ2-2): GAGVSQSPSNKVTEKGKDVELRCDPISGHTALYWYRQSLGQGLEFLIYFQGNSAPDKSGLPSDRFSAERTGGSVSTLTIQRTQQEDSAVYLCASSLAEGNTGELFFGEGSRLTVL.

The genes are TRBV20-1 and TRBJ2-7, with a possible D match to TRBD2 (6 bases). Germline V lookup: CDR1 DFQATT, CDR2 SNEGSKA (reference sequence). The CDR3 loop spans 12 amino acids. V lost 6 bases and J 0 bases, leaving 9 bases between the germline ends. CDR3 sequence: CSARTNSYEQYF. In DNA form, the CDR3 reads TGCAGTGCCAGGACTAACTCCTACGAGCAGTACTTC.

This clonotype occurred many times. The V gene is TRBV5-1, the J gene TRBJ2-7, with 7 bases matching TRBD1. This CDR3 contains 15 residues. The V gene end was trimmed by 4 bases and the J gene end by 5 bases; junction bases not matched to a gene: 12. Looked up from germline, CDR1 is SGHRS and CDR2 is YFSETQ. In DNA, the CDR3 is TGCGCCAGCAGCCCATCGACAGGGAGTTTGAACGAGCAGTACTTC. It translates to CASSPSTGSLNEQYF.

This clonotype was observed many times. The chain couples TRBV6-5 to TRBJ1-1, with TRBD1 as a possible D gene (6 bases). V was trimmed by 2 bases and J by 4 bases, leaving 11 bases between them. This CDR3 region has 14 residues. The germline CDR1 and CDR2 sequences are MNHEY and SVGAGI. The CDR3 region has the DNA TGTGCCAGCAGTTACGGGGGGCGCAGCACTGAAGCTTTCTTT. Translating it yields CASSYGGRSTEAFF.

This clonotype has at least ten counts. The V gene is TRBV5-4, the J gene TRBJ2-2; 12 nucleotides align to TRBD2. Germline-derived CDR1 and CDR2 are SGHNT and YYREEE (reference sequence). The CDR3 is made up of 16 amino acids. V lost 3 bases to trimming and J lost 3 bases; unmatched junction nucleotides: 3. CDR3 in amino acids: CASSSRLAGDTGELFF. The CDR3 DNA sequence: TGTGCCAGCAGCTCCCGACTAGCGGGAGACACCGGGGAGCTGTTTTTT.

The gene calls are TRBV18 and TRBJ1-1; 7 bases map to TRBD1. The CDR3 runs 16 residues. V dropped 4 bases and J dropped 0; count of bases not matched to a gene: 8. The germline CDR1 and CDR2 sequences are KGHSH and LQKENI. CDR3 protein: CASSLTGQPMNTEAFF. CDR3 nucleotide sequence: TGTGCCAGCTCACTGACGGGACAGCCTATGAACACTGAAGCTTTCTTT.

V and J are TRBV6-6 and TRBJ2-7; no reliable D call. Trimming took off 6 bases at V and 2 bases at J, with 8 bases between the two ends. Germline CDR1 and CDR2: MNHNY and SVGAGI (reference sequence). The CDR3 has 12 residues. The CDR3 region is CASSADAYEQYF. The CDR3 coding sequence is TGTGCCAGCAGCGCCGATGCCTACGAGCAGTACTTC.

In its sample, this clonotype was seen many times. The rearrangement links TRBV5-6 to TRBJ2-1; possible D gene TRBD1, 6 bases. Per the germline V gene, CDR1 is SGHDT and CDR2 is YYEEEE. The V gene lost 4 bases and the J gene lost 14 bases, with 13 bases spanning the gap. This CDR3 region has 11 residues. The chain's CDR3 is CASSLGTGKFF. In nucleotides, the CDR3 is TGTGCCAGCAGCCTCGGCACAGGGAAGTTCTTC.

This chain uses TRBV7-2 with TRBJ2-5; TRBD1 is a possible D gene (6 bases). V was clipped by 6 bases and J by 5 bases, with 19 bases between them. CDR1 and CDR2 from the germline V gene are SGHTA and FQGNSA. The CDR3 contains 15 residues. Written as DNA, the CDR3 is TGTGCCAGCAGTTTCACCGGGACCCAGGGGGAGACCCAGTACTTC. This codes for CASSFTGTQGETQYF.

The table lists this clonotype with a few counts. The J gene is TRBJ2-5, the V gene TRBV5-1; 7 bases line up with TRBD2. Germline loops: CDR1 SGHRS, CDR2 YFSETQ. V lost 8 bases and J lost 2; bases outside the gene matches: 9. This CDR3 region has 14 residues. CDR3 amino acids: CASRSRLAQETQYF. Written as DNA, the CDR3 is TGCGCCAGTCGGTCTAGACTAGCTCAAGAGACCCAGTACTTC.

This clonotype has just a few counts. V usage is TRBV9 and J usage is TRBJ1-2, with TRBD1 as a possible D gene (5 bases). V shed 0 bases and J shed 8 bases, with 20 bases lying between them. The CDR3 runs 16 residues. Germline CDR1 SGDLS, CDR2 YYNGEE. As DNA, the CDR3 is TGTGCCAGCAGCGTAGAGGACACGAATGCCCCTGGGGGCTACACCTTC. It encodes CASSVEDTNAPGGYTF.

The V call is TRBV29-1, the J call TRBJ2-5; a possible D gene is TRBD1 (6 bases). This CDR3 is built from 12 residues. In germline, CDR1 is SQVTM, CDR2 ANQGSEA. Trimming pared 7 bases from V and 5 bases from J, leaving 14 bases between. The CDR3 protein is CSAQGPEETQYF. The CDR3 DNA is TGCAGCGCGCAGGGGCCGGAGGAGACCCAGTACTTC.

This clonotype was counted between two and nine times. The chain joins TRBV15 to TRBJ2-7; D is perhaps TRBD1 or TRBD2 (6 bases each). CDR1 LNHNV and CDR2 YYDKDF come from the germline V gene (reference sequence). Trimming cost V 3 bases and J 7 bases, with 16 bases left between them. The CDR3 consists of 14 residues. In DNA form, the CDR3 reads TGTGCCACCAGCAGTGATAGGGGGGCGTGGGAGCAGTACTTC. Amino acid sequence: CATSSDRGAWEQYF.